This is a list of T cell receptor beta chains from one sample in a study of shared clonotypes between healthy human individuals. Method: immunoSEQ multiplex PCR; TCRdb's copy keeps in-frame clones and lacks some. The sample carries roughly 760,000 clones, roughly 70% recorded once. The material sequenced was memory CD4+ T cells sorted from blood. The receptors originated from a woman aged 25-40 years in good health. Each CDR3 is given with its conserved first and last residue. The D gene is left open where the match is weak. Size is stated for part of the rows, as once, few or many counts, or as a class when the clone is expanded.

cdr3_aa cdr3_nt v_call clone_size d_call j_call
CASSRQGGNDGYTF TGTGCCAGCAGCCGACAGGGTGGGAACGATGGCTACACCTTC TRBV6-5 many TRBD1 TRBJ1-2
CASSPPKGVSGNTIYF TGTGCCAGCTCACCACCCAAGGGCGTCTCTGGAAACACCATATATTTT TRBV18 - - TRBJ1-3
CASRDRVSYNEQFF TGTGCCAGCAGGGACAGGGTATCGTACAATGAGCAGTTCTTC TRBV2 - TRBD1 TRBJ2-1
CASRPRREKLFF TGTGCCAGCAGACCTAGGAGAGAAAAACTGTTTTTT TRBV28 - - TRBJ1-4
CASSYGGQSYEQYF TGTGCCAGCTCGTACGGGGGACAGTCCTACGAGCAGTACTTC TRBV2 - - TRBJ2-7
CASSLVGGGDTQYF TGTGCCAGCAGCTTAGTGGGGGGTGGCGATACGCAGTATTTT TRBV7-9 - - TRBJ2-3
CASSVGSSGANVLTF TGCGCCAGCAGCGTCGGGAGCTCTGGGGCCAACGTCCTGACTTTC TRBV5-1 - - TRBJ2-6
CASSQKGQGFAANEKLFF TGCGCCAGCAGCCAAAAAGGACAGGGGTTTGCAGCTAATGAAAAACTGTTTTTT TRBV4-1 - TRBD1 TRBJ1-4
CASSQFLKGTDTQYF TGTGCCAGCAGCCAATTCCTAAAGGGCACAGATACGCAGTATTTT TRBV14 - - TRBJ2-3
CASSDNIWTSYEQYF TGTGCCAGCAGCGATAATATTTGGACCAGCTACGAGCAGTACTTC TRBV11-2 - - TRBJ2-7
CASSFAPRQGPVGYTF TGTGCCAGCAGTTTTGCACCCCGTCAGGGACCGGTTGGCTACACCTTC TRBV2 - - TRBJ1-2
CASKKQGLSDTQYF TGTGCCAGCAAAAAACAGGGATTGTCAGATACGCAGTATTTT TRBV28 once - TRBJ2-3
CASTPGGAEYSTDTQYF TGTGCCAGCACCCCGGGAGGGGCGGAGTATTCCACAGATACGCAGTATTTT TRBV4-2 - TRBD2 TRBJ2-3
CASSQQGAVGYTF TGTGCCAGTAGCCAACAGGGGGCGGTTGGCTACACCTTC TRBV19 - TRBD1 TRBJ1-2
CASSLVGGETQYF TGTGCCAGCAGCTTAGTGGGCGGGGAGACCCAGTACTTC TRBV7-3 few - TRBJ2-5
CASSVGGTSGYEQFF TGTGCCAGCAGCGTAGGTGGGACTAGCGGGTATGAGCAGTTCTTC TRBV9 - TRBD2 TRBJ2-1
CASGRTGKDNTEAFF TGTGCCAGCGGTCGGACAGGGAAGGATAACACTGAAGCTTTCTTT TRBV5-4 - TRBD1 TRBJ1-1
CASSPRWGRTDTQYF TGTGCCAGCAGCCCGCGTTGGGGGCGCACAGATACGCAGTATTTT TRBV6-5 - - TRBJ2-3
CAIRALTGATEAFF TGTGCCATCAGGGCCCTGACAGGGGCCACTGAAGCTTTCTTT TRBV10-3 - TRBD1 TRBJ1-1
CASSQGTGQETQYF TGTGCCAGCAGCCAAGGGACAGGGCAAGAGACCCAGTACTTC TRBV4-2 - TRBD1 TRBJ2-5
CASTFNGGSETQYF TGTGCCAGCACATTTAACGGCGGGAGTGAGACCCAGTACTTC TRBV2 - TRBD2 TRBJ2-5
CASSPYTGGYSGYEQYF TGTGCCAGCTCACCATACACAGGGGGTTATTCTGGCTACGAGCAGTACTTC TRBV18 - TRBD1 TRBJ2-7
CASSSTGGNEQFF TGCGCCAGCAGCTCGACAGGGGGCAATGAGCAGTTCTTC TRBV5-1 many TRBD1 TRBJ2-1
CASSSQRDIFGYF TGTGCCAGCAGCTCACAGCGAGACATCTTCGGATACTTC TRBV7-2 few - TRBJ2-7